Each of the 17 T cell receptor beta chains below was sequenced from the same sample in a study of control samples from healthy donors and cancer patients. Sequencing was performed with immunoSEQ multiplex PCR; in TCRdb, only in-frame clones are kept and a portion is missing. This sample has approximately 170,000 clones, with 85% to 95% found just once. The source material was blood. Receptors were obtained from a woman between 55 and 75 years old in good health.

The V and J genes are TRBV5-6 and TRBJ1-2; 9 bases align to TRBD1. CDR1 is SGHDT and CDR2 is YYEEEE in the germline V gene. With 3 bases clipped from V and 8 bases from J, the junction kept 8 bases outside the gene matches. The CDR3 has 14 amino acids. The DNA for the CDR3 is TGTGCCAGCAGCTGGGGACAGGGTTTACAGGGCTACACCTTC. Translated: CASSWGQGLQGYTF.

This chain links TRBV11-2 with TRBJ1-2; D possibly corresponds to TRBD1 (6 bases). Looked up from germline, CDR1 is SGHAT and CDR2 is FQNNGV. Trimming cost V 1 base and J 4 bases, with 22 bases left between them. CDR3 length: 18 residues. This CDR3 reads CASSLGHGGGSFAYGYTF. The CDR3 nucleotides are TGTGCCAGCAGCTTAGGGCATGGGGGCGGATCTTTCGCCTATGGCTACACCTTC.

The chain has TRBV27 and TRBJ1-2, with D possibly matching TRBD1 (5 bases). Germline CDR1 MNHEY, CDR2 SMNVEV (reference sequence). The CDR3 is 14 amino acids. Trimming pared 0 bases from V and 4 bases from J, leaving 9 bases between. CDR3 coding DNA: TGTGCCAGCAGTTTATCCCAGGGACGCTATGGCTACACCTTC. Residues: CASSLSQGRYGYTF.

The sample holds a few counts of this clone. The chain uses TRBV7-2 and TRBJ2-1, with 7 bases lining up with TRBD1. Germline V gives CDR1 SGHTA, CDR2 FQGNSA. J was trimmed by 7 bases and V by 6 bases; bases with no gene match: 6. The CDR3 covers 13 residues. This CDR3 is CASRGGQGNEQFF. Written as DNA, the CDR3 is TGTGCCAGCAGAGGGGGCCAGGGGAATGAGCAGTTCTTC.

The chain carries TRBV30 and TRBJ1-4, with a possible D match to TRBD1 (5 bases). Germline V gene sequence: CDR1 GTSNPN, CDR2 SVGIG (reference sequence). CDR3 length: 13 residues. With 6 bases removed from V and 5 bases from J, the gap between germline ends came to 13 bases. CDR3 in DNA: TGTGCCTGCAACAGACAGACGAATGAAAAACTGTTTTTT. Translation: CACNRQTNEKLFF.

The chain joins TRBV6-4 to TRBJ1-5; the D gene is possibly TRBD1 (5 bases). V was clipped by 8 bases and J by 0 bases, with 14 bases between them. Germline V gene sequence: CDR1 MRHNA, CDR2 SNTAGT. The CDR3 length is 15 residues. The CDR3 protein is CASVRGAHSNQPQHF. The CDR3 region has the DNA TGTGCCAGCGTTAGAGGGGCTCATAGCAATCAGCCCCAGCATTTT.

The chain is built from TRBV7-6 and TRBJ2-2; 13 bases line up with TRBD2. This CDR3 comprises 16 residues. V was pared by 5 bases and J by 4 bases, with 4 bases of the junction left unmatched. CDR1 is SGHVS and CDR2 is FNYEAQ in the germline V gene. DNA of the CDR3: TGTGCCAGCAGCCCCAGACTAGCGGGGGGCACCGGGGAGCTGTTTTTT. Its protein product is CASSPRLAGGTGELFF. The variable domain in full, completed from reference TRBV7-6 and TRBJ2-2, reads GAGVSQSPRYKVTKRGQDVALRCDPISGHVSLYWYRQALGQGPEFLTYFNYEAQQDKSGLPNDRFSAERPEGSISTLTIQRTEQRDSAMYRCASSPRLAGGTGELFFGEGSRLTVL.

This sequence joins TRBV10-3 and TRBJ1-1; TRBD1 matches at 7 bases. There are 14 residues in the CDR3. CDR1 is ENHRY, CDR2 SYGVKD, per germline. V was pared by 6 bases and J by 5 bases, with 9 bases of the junction left unmatched. The CDR3 sequence: CAIRGQRLGTEAFF. DNA of the CDR3: TGTGCCATCAGGGGACAGAGGTTGGGGACTGAAGCTTTCTTT.

This clone was found a few times. The rearrangement joins TRBV7-2 to TRBJ1-1, with TRBD1 matching 11 bases. Germline trimming cut 3 bases from V and 0 bases from J; bases unmatched to any gene: 3. The germline V gene has CDR1 SGHTA and CDR2 FQGNSA. The CDR3 is 16 amino acids. Here the CDR3 reads CASSFGQGALNTEAFF. CDR3 in DNA: TGTGCCAGCAGCTTCGGACAGGGGGCGTTGAACACTGAAGCTTTCTTT.

The V and J genes are TRBV6-2 or TRBV6-3 and TRBJ1-2, with 7 positions matching TRBD1. CDR1 is MNHEY, CDR2 SVGEGT, per germline. This CDR3 has 19 residues. The V segment lost 5 bases and the J segment 3 bases; nucleotides outside the gene matches: 21. Written as DNA, the CDR3 is TGTGCCAGCAGTCCACCCTCCGACAGGGTCGGTACCGGCTACTATGGCTACACCTTC. This sequence encodes CASSPPSDRVGTGYYGYTF.

This chain connects TRBV18 to TRBJ1-2; the match to TRBD1 covers 7 bases. CDR1 is KGHSH, CDR2 LQKENI, per germline. The V segment lost 4 bases and the J segment 8 bases; nucleotides outside the gene matches: 10. The CDR3 length is 14 residues. The CDR3 bases are TGTGCCAGCTCACTCGACAGGGATCGGGTAGGCTACACCTTC. As protein: CASSLDRDRVGYTF.

The chain joins TRBV11-1 to TRBJ2-1; TRBD1 is a possible D gene (5 bases). Trimming stripped 1 base from V and 9 bases from J, with 16 bases between. Germline V gene data show CDR1 as SGHAT and CDR2 as FQDESV (reference sequence). This CDR3 spans 15 amino acids. Here the CDR3 DNA reads TGTGCCAGCAGCTTAGGACAGAGTAACAATCTTGAGCAGTTCTTC. This encodes CASSLGQSNNLEQFF.

This chain connects TRBV18 to TRBJ1-5, with TRBD1 matching 12 bases. V lost 5 bases and J lost 6; bases outside the gene matches: 5. This CDR3 region has 15 residues. Per germline, CDR1 KGHSH and CDR2 LQKENI. The CDR3 nucleotides read TGTGCCAGCTCAGAAGGGACAGGGGGCACTCAGCCCCAGCATTTT. This gives the protein CASSEGTGGTQPQHF.

This chain's CDR3 is CATRPTPQETQYF. For the CDR3, the DNA is TGTGCCACCCGACCTACTCCCCAAGAGACCCAGTACTTC. The chain uses TRBV2 and TRBJ2-5, with D uncertain. Trimming pared 10 bases from V and 1 base from J, leaving 13 bases between. Per germline, CDR1 SNHLY and CDR2 FYNNEI. The CDR3 runs to 13 residues.

The chain has TRBV7-2 and TRBJ2-3; D ambiguous. Germline assignment: CDR1 SGHTA and CDR2 FQGNSA. V was cut by 3 bases and J by 2 bases, with 15 bases left in between. This CDR3 comprises 16 residues. For the CDR3, the DNA is TGTGCCAGCAGCTTCCTCGTTAGTTATACCACAGATACGCAGTATTTT. It is translated as CASSFLVSYTTDTQYF.

In nucleotides, the CDR3 is TGTGCCAGCAGCCGGTCGTATGCTAGCGGGGGCGGCACAGATACGCAGTATTTT. Protein sequence: CASSRSYASGGGTDTQYF. The rearrangement uses TRBV11-2 and TRBJ2-3, with 10 nucleotides matching TRBD2. The germline V gene encodes CDR1 SGHAT and CDR2 FQNNGV. The CDR3 runs 18 residues. J was trimmed by 1 base and V by 5 bases; bases with no gene match: 12.

The CDR3 spells CASSIGTAQETQYF. DNA for the CDR3: TGTGCCAGTAGTATAGGTACAGCCCAAGAGACCCAGTACTTC. The V and J genes are TRBV19 and TRBJ2-5, with D unresolved. Per germline, CDR1 LNHDA and CDR2 SQIVND (reference sequence). This CDR3 has 14 amino acids. The ends were cut back, 1 base at V and 1 base at J, with 7 bases in the middle.